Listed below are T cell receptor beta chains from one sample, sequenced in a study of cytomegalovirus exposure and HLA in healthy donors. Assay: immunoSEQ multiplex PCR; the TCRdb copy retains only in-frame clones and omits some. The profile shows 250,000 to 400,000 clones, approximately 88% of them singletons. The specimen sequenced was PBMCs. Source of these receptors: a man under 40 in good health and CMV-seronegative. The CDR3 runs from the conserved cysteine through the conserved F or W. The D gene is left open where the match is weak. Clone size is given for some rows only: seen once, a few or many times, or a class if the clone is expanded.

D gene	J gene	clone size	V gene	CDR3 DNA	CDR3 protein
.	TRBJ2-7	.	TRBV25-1	TGTGCCAGCAGTGAAGGGCAGGGGGGCGAGCAGTACTTC	CASSEGQGGEQYF
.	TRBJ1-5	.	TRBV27	TGTGCCAGCAGTTTATCAAAAGGGGATCAGCCCCAGCATTTT	CASSLSKGDQPQHF
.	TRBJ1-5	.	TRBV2	TGTGCCAGCAGTGACAGGGGTCGCAATCAGCCCCAGCATTTT	CASSDRGRNQPQHF
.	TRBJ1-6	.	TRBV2	TGTGCCAGCAGTGTGGACAGTTTCTATAATTCACCCCTCCACTTT	CASSVDSFYNSPLHF
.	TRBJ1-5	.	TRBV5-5	TGTGCCAGCAGCCAGACAGGTTCACGGCAGCCCCAGCATTTT	CASSQTGSRQPQHF
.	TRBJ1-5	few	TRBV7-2	TGTGCCAGCAGCTCCGGGGTTGGGCCCCAGCATTTT	CASSSGVGPQHF
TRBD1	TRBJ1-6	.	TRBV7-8	TGTGCCAGCAGCCCCCCGACAGGGTCGCGGAGACTTTCACCCCTCCACTTT	CASSPPTGSRRLSPLHF
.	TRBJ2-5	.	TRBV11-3	TGTGCCAGCAGCCCCCATGGGGCAAACCAAGAGACCCAGTACTTC	CASSPHGANQETQYF
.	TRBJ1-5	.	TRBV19	TGTGCCAGTAGTATGTTGGGGGCGCGGGCTCAGCCCCAGCATTTT	CASSMLGARAQPQHF
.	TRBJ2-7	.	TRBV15	TGTGCCACCAGCAGAGATCGGGGGGGACAGGGCTACGAGCAGTACTTC	CATSRDRGGQGYEQYF
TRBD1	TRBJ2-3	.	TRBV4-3	TGCGCCAGCAGCCAAGATCCGGGACAGGGGTCCGATACGCAGTATTTT	CASSQDPGQGSDTQYF
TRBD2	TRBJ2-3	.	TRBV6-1	TGTGCCAGCAACGCAGCGGGGGGTTCCACAGATACGCAGTATTTT	CASNAAGGSTDTQYF
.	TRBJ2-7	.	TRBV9	TGTGCCAGCAGCGTGGGGGACTCCCCCTACGAGCAGTACTTC	CASSVGDSPYEQYF
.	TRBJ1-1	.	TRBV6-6	TGTGCCAGCAGTTACGGCGGGGGGGAAGCTTTCTTT	CASSYGGGEAFF
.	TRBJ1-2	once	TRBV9	TGTGCCAGCAGCGTAGACAGAAACTATGGCTACACCTTC	CASSVDRNYGYTF
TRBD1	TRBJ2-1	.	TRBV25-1	TGTGCCAGCAGTGAATTAACGACAGGGGTGAGCAATGAGCAGTTCTTC	CASSELTTGVSNEQFF
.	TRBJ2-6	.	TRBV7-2	TGTGCCAGCAGCTTGGACAGTGGGGCCAACGTCCTGACTTTC	CASSLDSGANVLTF
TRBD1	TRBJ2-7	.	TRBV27	TGTGCCAGCACTTTACAGGGAGGGACAGGGGTCTACGAGCAGTACTTC	CASTLQGGTGVYEQYF
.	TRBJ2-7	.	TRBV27	TGTGCCAGCAGTTTATTTGGCAGGGCCTACGAGCAGTACTTC	CASSLFGRAYEQYF
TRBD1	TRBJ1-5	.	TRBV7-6	TGTGCCAGCAGCTTAGGTGGGACAGGGAGCAATCAGCCCCAGCATTTT	CASSLGGTGSNQPQHF
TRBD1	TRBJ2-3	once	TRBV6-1	TGTGCCAGCAGTCTACAGGGGGCCCCAGATACGCAGTATTTT	CASSLQGAPDTQYF
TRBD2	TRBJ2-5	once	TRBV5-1	TGCGCCAGCAGCTTGGTTGCTAGCGGGGGAGAGACCCAGTACTTC	CASSLVASGGETQYF
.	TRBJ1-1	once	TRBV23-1	TGCGCCAGCAGTCACCAAAACGGGGGGTGCGGAGCGAACACTGAAGCTTTCTTT	CASSHQNGGCGANTEAFF
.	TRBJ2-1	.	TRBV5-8	TGTGCCAGCAGCTTCAGGGGACAATCGTACAATGAGCAGTTCTTC	CASSFRGQSYNEQFF
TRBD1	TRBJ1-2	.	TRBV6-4	TGTGCCAGCAGCGCGGGGACAGCTTCTAACTATGGCTACACCTTC	CASSAGTASNYGYTF
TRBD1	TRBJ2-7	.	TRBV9	TGTGCCAGCAGTTCAAGCTGGACAGGGCATCGGGCCTGGGGAGAGCAGTACTTC	CASSSSWTGHRAWGEQYF
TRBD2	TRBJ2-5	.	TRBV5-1	TGCGCCAGCAGCTCTGGACTAGCGGGAGAGACCCAGTACTTC	CASSSGLAGETQYF
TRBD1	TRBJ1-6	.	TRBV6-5	TGTGCCAGCAACTTGGACAGGGTCAATTCACCCCTCCACTTT	CASNLDRVNSPLHF
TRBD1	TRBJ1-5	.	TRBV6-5	TGTGCCAGCAGCGAGGACAGGGGTAAGCCCCAGCATTTT	CASSEDRGKPQHF